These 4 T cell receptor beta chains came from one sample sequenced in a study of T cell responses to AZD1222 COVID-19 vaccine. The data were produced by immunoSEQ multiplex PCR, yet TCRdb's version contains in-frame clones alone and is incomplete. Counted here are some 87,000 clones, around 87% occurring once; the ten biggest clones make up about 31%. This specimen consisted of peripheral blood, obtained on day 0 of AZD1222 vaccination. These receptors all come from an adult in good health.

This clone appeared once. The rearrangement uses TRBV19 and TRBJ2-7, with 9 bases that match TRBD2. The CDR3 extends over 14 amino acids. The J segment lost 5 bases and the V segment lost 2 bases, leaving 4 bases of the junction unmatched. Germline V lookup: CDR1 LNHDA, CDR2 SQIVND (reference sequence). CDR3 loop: CASSIKAGGHEQYF. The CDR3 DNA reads TGTGCCAGTAGTATAAAAGCGGGAGGCCACGAGCAGTACTTC.

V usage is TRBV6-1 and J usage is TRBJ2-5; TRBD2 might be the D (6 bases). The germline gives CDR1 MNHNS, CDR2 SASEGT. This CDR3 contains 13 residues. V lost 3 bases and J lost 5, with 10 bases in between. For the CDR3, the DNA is TGTGCCAGCAGTGAGGCGGGACTCGAGACCCAGTACTTC. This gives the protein CASSEAGLETQYF.

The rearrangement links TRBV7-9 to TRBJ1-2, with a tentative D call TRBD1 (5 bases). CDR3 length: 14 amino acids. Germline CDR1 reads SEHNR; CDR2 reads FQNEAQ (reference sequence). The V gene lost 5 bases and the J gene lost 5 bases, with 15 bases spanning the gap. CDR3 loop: CASSRLLGGYGYTF. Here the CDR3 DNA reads TGTGCCAGCAGCCGCCTACTCGGGGGTTATGGCTACACCTTC.

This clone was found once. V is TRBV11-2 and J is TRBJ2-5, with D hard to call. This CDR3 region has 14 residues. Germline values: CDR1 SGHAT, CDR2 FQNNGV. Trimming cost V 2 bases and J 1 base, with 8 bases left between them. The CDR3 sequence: CASSLSRTQETQYF. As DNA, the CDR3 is TGTGCCAGCAGCTTATCTCGGACCCAAGAGACCCAGTACTTC.